This T cell receptor (beta chain) was captured by sequencing in a study of radiotherapy plus CTLA-4 blockade in lung cancer. The V end was cut by 4 bases, the J end by 6 bases, with 28 bases between. The CDR3 has 19 amino acids. From germline, CDR1 is SEHNR and CDR2 FQNEAQ (reference sequence). The protocol was immunoSEQ multiplex PCR, while the TCRdb copy is restricted to in-frame clones and leaves out a portion. The sample has some 73,000 clones, 84% seen once; the top ten hold about 0.79%. This sequence originates from a human donor with non-small cell lung cancer who had stable disease on radiotherapy plus ipilimumab. This sample comprised peripheral blood, obtained from a patient treated with radiotherapy plus ipilimumab. The chain combines TRBV7-9 with TRBJ2-4; D is perhaps TRBD1 or TRBD2 (6 bases each). CDR3: CASSSAGSQGGILRNIQYF. CDR3 sequence (DNA): TGTGCCAGCAGCTCCGCGGGGTCACAGGGTGGGATACTTCGAAACATTCAGTACTTC.